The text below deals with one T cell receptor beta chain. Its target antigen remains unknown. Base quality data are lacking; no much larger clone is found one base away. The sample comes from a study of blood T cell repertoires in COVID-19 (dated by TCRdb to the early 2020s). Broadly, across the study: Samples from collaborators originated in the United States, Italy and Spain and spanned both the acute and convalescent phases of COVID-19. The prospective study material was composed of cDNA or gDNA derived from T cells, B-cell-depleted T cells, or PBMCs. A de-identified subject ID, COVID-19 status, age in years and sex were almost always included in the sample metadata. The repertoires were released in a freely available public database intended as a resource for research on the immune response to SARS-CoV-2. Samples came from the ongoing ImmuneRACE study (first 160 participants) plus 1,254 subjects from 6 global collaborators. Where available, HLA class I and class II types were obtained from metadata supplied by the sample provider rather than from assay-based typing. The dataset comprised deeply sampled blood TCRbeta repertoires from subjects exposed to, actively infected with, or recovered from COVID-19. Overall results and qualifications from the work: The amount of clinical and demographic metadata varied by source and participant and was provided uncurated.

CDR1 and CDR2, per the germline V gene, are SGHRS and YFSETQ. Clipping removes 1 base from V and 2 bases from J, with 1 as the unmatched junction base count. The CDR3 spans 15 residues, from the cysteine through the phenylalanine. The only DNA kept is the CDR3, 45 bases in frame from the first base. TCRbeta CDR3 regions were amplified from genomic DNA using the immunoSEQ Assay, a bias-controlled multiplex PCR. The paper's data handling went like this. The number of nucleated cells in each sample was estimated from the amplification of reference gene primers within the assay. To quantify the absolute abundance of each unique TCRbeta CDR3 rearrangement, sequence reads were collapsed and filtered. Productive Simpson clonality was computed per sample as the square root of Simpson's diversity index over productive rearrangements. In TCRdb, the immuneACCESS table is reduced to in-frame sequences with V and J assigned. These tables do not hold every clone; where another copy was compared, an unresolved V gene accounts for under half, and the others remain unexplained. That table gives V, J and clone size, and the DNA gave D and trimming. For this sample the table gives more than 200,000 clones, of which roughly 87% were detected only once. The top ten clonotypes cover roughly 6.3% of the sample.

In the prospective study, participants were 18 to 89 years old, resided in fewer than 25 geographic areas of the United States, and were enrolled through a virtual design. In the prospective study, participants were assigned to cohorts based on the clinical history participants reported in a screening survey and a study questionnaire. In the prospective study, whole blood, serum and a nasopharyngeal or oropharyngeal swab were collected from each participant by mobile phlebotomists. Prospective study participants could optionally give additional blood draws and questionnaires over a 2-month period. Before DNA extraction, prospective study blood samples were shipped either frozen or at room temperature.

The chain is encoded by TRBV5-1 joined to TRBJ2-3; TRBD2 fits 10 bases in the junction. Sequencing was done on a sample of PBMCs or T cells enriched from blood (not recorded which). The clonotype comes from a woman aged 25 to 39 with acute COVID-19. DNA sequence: TGCGCCAGCAGCTTGCTAGCGGGGGTCACAGATACGCAGTATTTT. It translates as CASSLLAGVTDTQYF.